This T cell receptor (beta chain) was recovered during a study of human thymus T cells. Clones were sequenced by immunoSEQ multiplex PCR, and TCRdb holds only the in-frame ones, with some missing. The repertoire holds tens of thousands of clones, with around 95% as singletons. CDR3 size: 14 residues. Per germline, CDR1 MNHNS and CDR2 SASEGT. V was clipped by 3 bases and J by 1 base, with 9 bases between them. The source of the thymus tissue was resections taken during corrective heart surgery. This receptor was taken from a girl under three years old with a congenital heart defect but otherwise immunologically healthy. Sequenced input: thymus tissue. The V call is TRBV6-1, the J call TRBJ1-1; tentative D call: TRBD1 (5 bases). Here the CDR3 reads CASSEGPKNTEAFF. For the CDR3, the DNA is TGTGCCAGCAGTGAGGGACCCAAGAACACTGAAGCTTTCTTT.